One sample yielded the 4 T cell receptor beta chains listed below, sequenced in a study of OX40 agonist ivuxolimab in advanced cancers. Generated by immunoSEQ multiplex PCR, the TCRdb table keeps only in-frame clones and is missing some. The table has approximately 70,000 clones, 80% to 90% seen once; the top ten hold 0.94%. The sequences come from CD4+ or CD8+ T cells sorted from blood, collected in a trial of the OX40 agonist ivuxolimab. All receptors derive from an adult with an advanced solid tumor such as melanoma, head and neck, liver or kidney cancer.

This clone has just one count. The genes are TRBV6-6 and TRBJ1-2, with no clear D. The V gene lost 6 bases and the J gene lost 1 base, with 15 bases spanning the gap. Per the germline V gene, CDR1 is MNHNY and CDR2 is SVGAGI (reference sequence). The CDR3 runs 15 residues. The CDR3 DNA reads TGTGCCAGCAGCCAAACCACACGTTTTAACTATGGCTACACCTTC. As protein: CASSQTTRFNYGYTF.

The chain links TRBV6-5 to TRBJ1-2; D is undetermined. The ends were cut back, 2 bases at V and 5 bases at J, with 9 bases in the middle. Per the germline V gene, CDR1 is MNHEY and CDR2 is SVGAGI. This CDR3 contains 13 residues. The CDR3 region is CASSYGSLYGYTF. As DNA, the CDR3 is TGTGCCAGCAGTTACGGGTCACTTTATGGCTACACCTTC.

This clone has more than one count but fewer than ten. The chain recombines TRBV20-1 with TRBJ2-5; D not certain. Germline CDR1 reads DFQATT; CDR2 reads SNEGSKA (reference sequence). The CDR3 totals 11 residues. The V end lost 5 bases, the J end lost 5 bases, and 9 bases lay between the germline ends. The CDR3 is CSAPDWETQYF. DNA of the CDR3: TGCAGTGCTCCTGACTGGGAGACCCAGTACTTC.

This rearrangement joins TRBV28 to TRBJ2-1; no clear D. The CDR3 contains 15 residues. Trimming removed 2 bases at V and 1 base at J, with 9 bases between. CDR1 and CDR2 (germline): MDHEN, SYDVKM. The CDR3 region has the DNA TGTGCCAGCAGTTTAAGAGGACCGTCCTACAATGAGCAGTTCTTC. It is translated as CASSLRGPSYNEQFF.